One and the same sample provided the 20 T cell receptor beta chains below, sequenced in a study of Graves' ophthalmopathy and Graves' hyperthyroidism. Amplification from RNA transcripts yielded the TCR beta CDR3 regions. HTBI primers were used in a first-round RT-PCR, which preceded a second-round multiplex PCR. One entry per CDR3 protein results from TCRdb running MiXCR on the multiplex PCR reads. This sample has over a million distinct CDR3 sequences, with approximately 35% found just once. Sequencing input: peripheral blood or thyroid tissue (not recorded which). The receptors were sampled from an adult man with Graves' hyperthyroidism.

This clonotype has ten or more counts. CDR3 DNA: TGTGCCAGCAGTGATCAGGGGCGTCAGCCCCAGCATTTT. Protein product: CASSDQGRQPQHF. The rearrangement uses TRBV2 and TRBJ1-5; TRBD1 might be the D (6 bases). The germline gives CDR1 SNHLY, CDR2 FYNNEI. The CDR3 loop spans 13 amino acids. Trimming removed 3 bases at V and 6 bases at J, with 9 bases between.

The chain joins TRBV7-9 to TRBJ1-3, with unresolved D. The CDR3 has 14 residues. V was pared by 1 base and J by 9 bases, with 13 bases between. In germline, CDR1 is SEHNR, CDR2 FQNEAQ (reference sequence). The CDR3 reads CASSLGSLSGTIYF. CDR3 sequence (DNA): TGTGCCAGCAGCTTAGGCAGCTTGTCGGGCACCATATATTTT. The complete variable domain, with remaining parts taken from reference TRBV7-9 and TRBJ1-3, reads DTGVSQNPRHKITKRGQNVTFRCDPISEHNRLYWYRQTLGQGPEFLTYFQNEAQLEKSRLLSDRFSAERPKGSFSTLEIQRTEQGDSAMYLCASSLGSLSGTIYFGEGSWLTVV.

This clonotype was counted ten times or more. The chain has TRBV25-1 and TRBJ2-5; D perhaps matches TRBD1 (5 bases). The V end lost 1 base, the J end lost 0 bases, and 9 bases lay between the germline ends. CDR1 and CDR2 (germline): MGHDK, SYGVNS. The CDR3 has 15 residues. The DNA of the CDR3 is TGTGCCAGCAGTGAATCGACAGCGTACCAAGAGACCCAGTACTTC. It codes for CASSESTAYQETQYF.

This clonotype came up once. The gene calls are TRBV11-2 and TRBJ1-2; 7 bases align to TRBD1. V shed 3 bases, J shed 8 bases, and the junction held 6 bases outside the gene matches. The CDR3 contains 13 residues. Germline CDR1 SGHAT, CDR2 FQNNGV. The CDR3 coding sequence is TGTGCCAGCAGCTTTGACAGGGCGCGAGGCTACACCTTC. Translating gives CASSFDRARGYTF.

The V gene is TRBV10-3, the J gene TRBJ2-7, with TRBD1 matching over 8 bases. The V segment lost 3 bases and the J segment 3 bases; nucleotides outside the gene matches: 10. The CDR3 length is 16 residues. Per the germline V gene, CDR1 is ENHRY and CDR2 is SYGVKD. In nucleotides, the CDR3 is TGTGCCATCAGTGAATTGGGACAGGAGGCCCACTACGAGCAGTACTTC. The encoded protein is CAISELGQEAHYEQYF.

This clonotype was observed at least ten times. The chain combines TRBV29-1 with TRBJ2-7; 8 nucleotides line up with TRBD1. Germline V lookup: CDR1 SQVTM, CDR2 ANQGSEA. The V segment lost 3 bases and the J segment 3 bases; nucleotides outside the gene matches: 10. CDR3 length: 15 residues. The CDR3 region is CSVDILTGALYEQYF. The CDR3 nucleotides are TGCAGCGTTGATATTTTGACAGGGGCCCTCTACGAGCAGTACTTC.

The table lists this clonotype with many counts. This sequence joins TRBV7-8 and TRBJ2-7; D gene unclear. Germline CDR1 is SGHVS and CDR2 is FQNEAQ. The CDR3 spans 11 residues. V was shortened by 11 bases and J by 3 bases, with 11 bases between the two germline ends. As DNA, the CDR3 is TGTGCCTCTACAGCAAACTACGAGCAGTACTTC. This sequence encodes CASTANYEQYF.

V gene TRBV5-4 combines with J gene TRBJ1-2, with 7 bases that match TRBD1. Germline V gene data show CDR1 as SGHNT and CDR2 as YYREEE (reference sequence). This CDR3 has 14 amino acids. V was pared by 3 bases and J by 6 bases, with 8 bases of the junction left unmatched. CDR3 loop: CASSSVEGAHGYTF. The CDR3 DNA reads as TGTGCCAGCAGCTCTGTCGAGGGGGCACATGGCTACACCTTC.

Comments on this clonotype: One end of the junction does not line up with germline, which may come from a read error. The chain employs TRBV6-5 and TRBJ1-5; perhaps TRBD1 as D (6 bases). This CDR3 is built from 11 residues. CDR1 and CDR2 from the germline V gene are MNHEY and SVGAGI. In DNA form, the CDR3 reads TGTGCCATCAGTGAGGAACAGGGCCAGCATTTT. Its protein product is CAISEEQGQHF.

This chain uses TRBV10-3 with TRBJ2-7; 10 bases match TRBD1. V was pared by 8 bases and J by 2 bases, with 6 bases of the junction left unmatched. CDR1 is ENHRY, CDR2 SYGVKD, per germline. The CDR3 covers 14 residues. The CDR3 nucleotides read TGTGCCATCGATACGGGACAGGGGACCTACGAGCAGTACTTC. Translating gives CAIDTGQGTYEQYF.

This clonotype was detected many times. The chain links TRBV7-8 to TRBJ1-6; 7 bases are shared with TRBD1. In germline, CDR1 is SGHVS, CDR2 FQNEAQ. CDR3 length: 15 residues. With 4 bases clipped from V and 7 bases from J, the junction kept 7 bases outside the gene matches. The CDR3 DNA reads TGTGCCAGCAGCTCTAGACAGGGATGGAATTCACCCCTCCACTTT. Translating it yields CASSSRQGWNSPLHF.

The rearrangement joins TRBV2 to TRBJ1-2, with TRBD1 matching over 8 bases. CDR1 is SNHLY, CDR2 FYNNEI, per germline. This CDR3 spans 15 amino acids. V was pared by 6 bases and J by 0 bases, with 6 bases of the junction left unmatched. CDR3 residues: CASSPGDRTNYGYTF. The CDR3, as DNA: TGTGCCAGCAGCCCCGGGGACAGGACTAACTATGGCTACACCTTC.

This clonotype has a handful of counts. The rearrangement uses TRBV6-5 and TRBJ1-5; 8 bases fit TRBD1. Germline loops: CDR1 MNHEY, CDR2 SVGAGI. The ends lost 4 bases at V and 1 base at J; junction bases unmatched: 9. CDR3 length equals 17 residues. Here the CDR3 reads CASSSLGQGGSNQPQHF. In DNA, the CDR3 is TGTGCCAGCAGTTCCTTAGGACAGGGTGGGAGCAATCAGCCCCAGCATTTT.

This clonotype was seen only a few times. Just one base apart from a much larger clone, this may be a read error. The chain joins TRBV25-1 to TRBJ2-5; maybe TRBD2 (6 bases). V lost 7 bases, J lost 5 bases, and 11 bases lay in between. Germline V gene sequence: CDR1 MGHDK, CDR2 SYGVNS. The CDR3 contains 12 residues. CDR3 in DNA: TGTGCCAGCATTGCGGGGTCCGAGACCCAGTACTTC. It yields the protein CASIAGSETQYF.

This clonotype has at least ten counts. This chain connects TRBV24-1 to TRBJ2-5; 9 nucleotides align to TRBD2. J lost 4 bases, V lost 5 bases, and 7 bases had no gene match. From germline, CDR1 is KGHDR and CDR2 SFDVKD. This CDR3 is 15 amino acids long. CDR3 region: CATSGAGGLRETQYF. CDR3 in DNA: TGTGCCACCAGTGGAGCGGGGGGCCTTAGAGAGACCCAGTACTTC.

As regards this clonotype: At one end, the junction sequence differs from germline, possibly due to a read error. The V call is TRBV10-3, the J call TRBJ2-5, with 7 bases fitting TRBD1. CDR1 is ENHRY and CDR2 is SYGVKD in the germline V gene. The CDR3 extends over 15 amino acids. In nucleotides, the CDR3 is TGTGCCAGCAGTGAAGGGGGCCCGTACCAAGAGACCCAGTACTTC. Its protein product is CASSEGGPYQETQYF.

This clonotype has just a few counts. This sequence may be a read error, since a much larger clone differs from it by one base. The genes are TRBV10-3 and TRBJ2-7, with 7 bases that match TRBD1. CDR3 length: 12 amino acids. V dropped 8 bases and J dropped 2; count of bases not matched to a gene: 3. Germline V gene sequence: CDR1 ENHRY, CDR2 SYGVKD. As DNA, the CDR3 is TGTGCCATCGGGACAGTGGCCTACGAGCAGTACTTC. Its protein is CAIGTVAYEQYF.

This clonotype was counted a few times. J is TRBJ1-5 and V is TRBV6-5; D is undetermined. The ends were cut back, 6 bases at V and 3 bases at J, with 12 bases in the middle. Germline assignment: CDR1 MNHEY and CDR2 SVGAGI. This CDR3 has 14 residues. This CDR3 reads CASRPRSFNQPQHF. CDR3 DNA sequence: TGTGCCAGCAGGCCCAGGTCATTCAATCAGCCCCAGCATTTT.

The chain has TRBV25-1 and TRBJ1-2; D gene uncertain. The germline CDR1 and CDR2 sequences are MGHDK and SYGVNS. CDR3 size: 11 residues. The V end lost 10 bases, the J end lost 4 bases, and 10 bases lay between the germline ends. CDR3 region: CATQEGYGYTF. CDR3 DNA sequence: TGTGCCACCCAAGAGGGCTATGGCTACACCTTC.

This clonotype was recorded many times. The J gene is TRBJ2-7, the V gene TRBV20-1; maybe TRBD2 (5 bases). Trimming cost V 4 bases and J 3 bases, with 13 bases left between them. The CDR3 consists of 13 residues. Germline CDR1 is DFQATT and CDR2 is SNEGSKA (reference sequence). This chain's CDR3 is CSATDYTVYEQYF. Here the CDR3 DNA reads TGCAGTGCTACCGACTACACCGTCTACGAGCAGTACTTC.